Below, 14 T cell receptor beta chains from the same sample are listed, as sequenced in a study of T cell changes during pregnancy in multiple sclerosis. Assay: immunoSEQ multiplex PCR; the TCRdb copy retains only in-frame clones and omits some. The table includes around 50,000 clones, approximately 91% detected once. The sample consisted of CD4+ T cells from peripheral blood mononuclear cells, taken after pregnancy. The receptor source for this set is a female donor in good health, enrolled as a control in a pregnancy study.

The chain combines TRBV6-1 with TRBJ1-1; D gene unclear. Trimming took off 0 bases at V and 0 bases at J, with 8 bases between the two ends. Looked up from germline, CDR1 is MNHNS and CDR2 is SASEGT. This CDR3 spans 15 amino acids. CDR3 sequence: CASSEAQRLNTEAFF. CDR3 nucleotides: TGTGCCAGCAGTGAAGCGCAGCGATTGAACACTGAAGCTTTCTTT.

This chain connects TRBV5-4 to TRBJ1-2; weak D call: TRBD1 (5 bases). CDR3 length: 13 residues. Trimming stripped 5 bases from V and 2 bases from J, with 10 bases between. Germline lookup yields CDR1 SGHNT and CDR2 YYREEE (reference sequence). The CDR3 loop is CASRSGKNYGYTF. The CDR3 DNA is TGTGCCAGCAGGTCAGGGAAAAACTATGGCTACACCTTC.

The chain links TRBV5-1 to TRBJ2-3; TRBD2 is a possible D gene (6 bases). V was pared by 7 bases and J by 0 bases, with 24 bases between. Germline V gene data show CDR1 as SGHRS and CDR2 as YFSETQ. This CDR3 is 18 amino acids long. The chain's CDR3 is CASQSPGVRDLSTDTQYF. For the CDR3, the DNA is TGCGCCAGCCAATCCCCCGGGGTGCGGGATCTGAGCACAGATACGCAGTATTTT.

J is TRBJ2-3 and V is TRBV14, with TRBD2 matching over 10 bases. This CDR3 has 15 amino acids. V shed 4 bases, J shed 5 bases, and the junction held 6 bases outside the gene matches. Germline loops: CDR1 SGHDN, CDR2 FVKESK. CDR3 in DNA: TGTGCCAGCAGCCCCCTGGCTAGCGGGAGAGATACGCAGTATTTT. Translated, it gives CASSPLASGRDTQYF.

The chain carries TRBV7-2 and TRBJ1-2; 11 bases map to TRBD1. V lost 4 bases to trimming and J lost 7 bases; unmatched junction nucleotides: 11. The germline gives CDR1 SGHTA, CDR2 FQGNSA. The CDR3 contains 16 residues. The chain's CDR3 is CASSSQQDRGRRGYTF. The CDR3 nucleotides read TGTGCCAGCAGCTCGCAACAGGACAGGGGGCGCCGTGGCTACACCTTC.

This clone was counted between two and nine times. V and J are TRBV2 and TRBJ1-3, with D possibly being TRBD1 (5 bases). This CDR3 comprises 14 residues. Germline V gene lookup returns CDR1 SNHLY and CDR2 FYNNEI. V was clipped by 4 bases and J by 5 bases, with 12 bases between them. CDR3 protein: CASSVTSGRNTIYF. Here the CDR3 DNA reads TGTGCCAGCAGTGTCACGTCAGGGAGAAACACCATATATTTT. Full variable domain (outside the CDR3, taken from reference TRBV2 and TRBJ1-3): EPEVTQTPSHQVTQMGQEVILRCVPISNHLYFYWYRQILGQKVEFLVSFYNNEISEKSEIFDDQFSVERPDGSNFTLKIRSTKLEDSAMYFCASSVTSGRNTIYFGEGSWLTVV.

This chain links TRBV5-1 with TRBJ1-3, with no clear D. Trimming removed 0 bases from V and 1 base from J, with 11 bases in between. Germline-derived CDR1 and CDR2 are SGHRS and YFSETQ. This CDR3 is 16 amino acids long. The CDR3 spells CASSLGEGRSGNTIYF. The CDR3 region has the DNA TGCGCCAGCAGCTTGGGAGAGGGAAGGTCTGGAAACACCATATATTTT. The full variable domain, rest sourced from reference TRBV5-1 and TRBJ1-3, is KAGVTQTPRYLIKTRGQQVTLSCSPISGHRSVSWYQQTPGQGLQFLFEYFSETQRNKGNFPGRFSGRQFSNSRSEMNVSTLELGDSALYLCASSLGEGRSGNTIYFGEGSWLTVV.

This clone is a singleton in its sample. The chain employs TRBV15 and TRBJ2-3; 11 bases are shared with TRBD2. CDR1 is LNHNV, CDR2 YYDKDF, per germline (reference sequence). The junction had 10 bases not matched to a gene; V was cut back by 4 bases and J by 7 bases. The CDR3 has 16 amino acids. DNA of the CDR3: TGTGCCACCAGCACAAATAGCGGGAGGGCCTCAAATACGCAGTATTTT. Translating gives CATSTNSGRASNTQYF.

The V call is TRBV7-6, the J call TRBJ2-7; 8 bases agree with TRBD1. The CDR3 spans 17 residues. After removal of 0 bases from V and 5 bases from J, the junction contained 12 bases not matched to a gene. Germline V CDR1 and CDR2: SGHVS, FNYEAQ. The CDR3 protein is CASSLAVGQGSIHEQYF. The CDR3 DNA reads TGTGCCAGCAGCTTAGCCGTAGGACAGGGTAGTATCCACGAGCAGTACTTC.

This chain links TRBV4-1 with TRBJ2-1; TRBD2 matches at 13 bases. With V trimmed by 3 bases and J by 7 bases, 0 bases remained unmatched. CDR3 length: 14 amino acids. Germline V gene sequence: CDR1 MGHRA, CDR2 YSYEKL. The CDR3: CASSQTSGRNEQFF. In nucleotides, the CDR3 is TGCGCCAGCAGCCAGACTAGCGGGAGGAATGAGCAGTTCTTC.

The chain recombines TRBV27 with TRBJ1-6; weak D call: TRBD1 (6 bases). V dropped 3 bases and J dropped 0 bases, with 15 bases sitting between them. Germline CDR1 is MNHEY and CDR2 is SMNVEV (reference sequence). The CDR3 is 18 amino acids. CDR3 nucleotide sequence: TGTGCCAGCAGTTTGCTCCGGGGGGCGCCCTCCTATAATTCACCCCTCCACTTT. This gives the protein CASSLLRGAPSYNSPLHF.

Here the CDR3 reads CASSPMAGGSRNEQFF. The CDR3, as DNA: TGTGCCAGCAGCCCCATGGCCGGCGGGAGCCGAAATGAGCAGTTCTTC. The genes are TRBV5-6 and TRBJ2-1, with 7 bases lining up with TRBD2. Losses at the gene ends were 4 bases for V and 7 bases for J; bases not matched to a gene: 14. Germline loops: CDR1 SGHDT, CDR2 YYEEEE. The CDR3 loop spans 16 amino acids.

V gene TRBV5-1 combines with J gene TRBJ2-1; perhaps TRBD2 as D (5 bases). The CDR3 contains 13 residues. Germline V lookup: CDR1 SGHRS, CDR2 YFSETQ. V was shortened by 2 bases and J by 6 bases, with 9 bases between the two germline ends. The CDR3 is CASSLAALNEQFF. As DNA, the CDR3 is TGCGCCAGCAGCTTAGCGGCTCTCAATGAGCAGTTCTTC.

The chain joins TRBV5-1 to TRBJ2-7; perhaps TRBD2 as D (5 bases). The germline V and J ends were trimmed by 2 bases and 12 bases, with 12 bases remaining between them. Germline V CDR1 and CDR2: SGHRS, YFSETQ. The CDR3 consists of 11 residues. The CDR3 here is CASSFGGGRYF. The DNA for the CDR3 is TGCGCCAGCAGCTTTGGCGGAGGCCGGTACTTC.